These T cell receptor beta chains were read from a single sample in a study of shared T cell receptors in the human thymus. Produced via immunoSEQ multiplex PCR; TCRdb's table is partial and in-frame only. This sample has roughly 660,000 clones, with more than 75% found just once. This same sample was also part of a study on human thymus T cells.

The material sequenced was thymocytes. Receptors were obtained from a boy in the first two years of life with a congenital heart defect. Both conserved end residues are part of each CDR3. The order of the fields is CDR3 DNA, CDR3 protein, V gene, clone size, J gene, D gene. D genes are given only for firm matches. Expanded clones are given a class, and other clones once, few, many or no size at all.

TGTGCCAGCAGTCGCCCGCCGGGACAGGGGGCTCGCGAGCAGTACTTC	CASSRPPGQGAREQYF	TRBV27	-	TRBJ2-7	TRBD1
TGCGCCAGCAGCCAAGAGTTCGGCGGTGACGCAGATACGCAGTATTTT	CASSQEFGGDADTQYF	TRBV4-1	-	TRBJ2-3	-
TGTGCCAGTAGTACGAGGACTGCCTACAATGAGCAGTTCTTC	CASSTRTAYNEQFF	TRBV19	-	TRBJ2-1	-
TGTGCCAGCAGCATGGACAGAACCCGGGTAGACTATGGCTACACCTTC	CASSMDRTRVDYGYTF	TRBV7-2	-	TRBJ1-2	-
TGTGCCACCAGCGAGGGGGACAGGGGGCTCCCCCTATACAATGAGCAGTTCTTC	CATSEGDRGLPLYNEQFF	TRBV15	-	TRBJ2-1	TRBD1
TGTGCCAGCAGCTCTAGCCCGGGACAGCCCTACGAGCAGTACTTC	CASSSSPGQPYEQYF	TRBV7-2	-	TRBJ2-7	TRBD1
TGTGCCAGCAGTTTAGTGGACAGTAATCAGCCCCAGCATTTT	CASSLVDSNQPQHF	TRBV27	-	TRBJ1-5	-
TGTGCCAGCAGTAAGGGACTAGCGGGAGTTAGGGATGAGCAGTTCTTC	CASSKGLAGVRDEQFF	TRBV6-4	-	TRBJ2-1	TRBD2
TGTGCCAGCAGTGGGGGTAGCGGCCCTTCCTACAATGAGCAGTTCTTC	CASSGGSGPSYNEQFF	TRBV28	-	TRBJ2-1	-
TGTGCCAGCAGCTTGTCACACCCACAGGGTCGGCCGAACTACGAGCAGTACTTC	CASSLSHPQGRPNYEQYF	TRBV5-4	-	TRBJ2-7	-
TGTGCCAGCAACTCTCTTGTACTAGCCAAAAACATTCAGTACTTC	CASNSLVLAKNIQYF	TRBV28	-	TRBJ2-4	-
TGTGCCAGCAGTTTGGGGGACAGGCAAAAAGAGACCCAGTACTTC	CASSLGDRQKETQYF	TRBV28	-	TRBJ2-5	TRBD1
TGTGCCAGCAGCTTGGGGGGGTGGACAGGGGAAGGCCCTGAAGCTTTCTTT	CASSLGGWTGEGPEAFF	TRBV27	-	TRBJ1-1	TRBD1
TGTGCCAGCAGTGAATGGGGAGGACTAGCGGTGGTTAATGAGCAGTTCTTC	CASSEWGGLAVVNEQFF	TRBV25-1	-	TRBJ2-1	TRBD2
TGTGCCAGCAGTTACTCGGCAGGAGGTAATGAAAAACTGTTTTTT	CASSYSAGGNEKLFF	TRBV6-6	few	TRBJ1-4	-
TGTGCCATCGGAGGCGGCGGCAAAAACATTCAGTACTTC	CAIGGGGKNIQYF	TRBV10-3	-	TRBJ2-4	-
TGTGCCAGCAGCAAGGGACAGGGACGGGGGAACACTGAAGCTTTCTTT	CASSKGQGRGNTEAFF	TRBV21-1	once	TRBJ1-1	-
TGTGCCAGCAGCTCACCTACGACCCGGCGGGGTGAGCAGTTCTTC	CASSSPTTRRGEQFF	TRBV7-9	-	TRBJ2-1	-
TGTGCCAGCAGCCAAGAAGGCCAGGGAAAAGAGCAGTACTTC	CASSQEGQGKEQYF	TRBV4-2	-	TRBJ2-7	-
TGTGCCAGCGCCGGACAGTCGAACTATGGCTACACCTTC	CASAGQSNYGYTF	TRBV6-1	once	TRBJ1-2	-
TGTGCCAGCAGCTATACAGACTACGAGCAGTACTTC	CASSYTDYEQYF	TRBV6-1	-	TRBJ2-7	-
TGTGCCAGCAGCCAAGTCTTGATGGGGCTAGCCAAAAACATTCAGTACTTC	CASSQVLMGLAKNIQYF	TRBV4-2	-	TRBJ2-4	-
TGTGCCAGCAGCTTGACAGGGTGTCAGCCCCAGCATTTT	CASSLTGCQPQHF	TRBV7-2	-	TRBJ1-5	TRBD1
TGTGCCTGGAGTGGCCCCATGGAGGACCGCTATAGCAATCAGCCCCAGCATTTT	CAWSGPMEDRYSNQPQHF	TRBV30	-	TRBJ1-5	-
TGTGCCAGCAGCCTCCACCGGGACAGGGCCCATGATGAGCAGTTCTTC	CASSLHRDRAHDEQFF	TRBV7-3	-	TRBJ2-1	TRBD1
TGTGCCAGCAGTTTTCAAACCAGCGGGGAGCAGTACTTC	CASSFQTSGEQYF	TRBV6-5	-	TRBJ2-7	-
TGTGCCAGCAGCTCAAGACTGACCGCGAACACCGGGGAGCTGTTTTTT	CASSSRLTANTGELFF	TRBV11-3	-	TRBJ2-2	-
TGTGCCAGTAGCAGGACACAAACCCATGGCTACACCTTC	CASSRTQTHGYTF	TRBV19	-	TRBJ1-2	-
TGTGCCAGCAATCAGGGGGCTAGCGGGAGGACTCCCTCCTACGAGCAGTACTTC	CASNQGASGRTPSYEQYF	TRBV28	once	TRBJ2-7	TRBD2
TGTGCCAGCAGTTTAGGTCTAGCGGGACCCCCCTACGAGCAGTACTTC	CASSLGLAGPPYEQYF	TRBV28	-	TRBJ2-7	TRBD2
TGTGCCAGCAGCTTAGCGGAGGACACCGGGGAGCTGTTTTTT	CASSLAEDTGELFF	TRBV7-2	-	TRBJ2-2	-
TGTGCCAGCTCGCCCGAAGGGGGGGGACTAGCGATCTACGAGCAGTACTTC	CASSPEGGGLAIYEQYF	TRBV18	once	TRBJ2-7	TRBD2
TGCGCCAGCAGCCTGAGTCCCACAGATACGCAGTATTTT	CASSLSPTDTQYF	TRBV5-1	-	TRBJ2-3	-
TGCGCCAGCTCTCGACTAGCGGGAGAGGACGAGCAGTACTTC	CASSRLAGEDEQYF	TRBV10-1	-	TRBJ2-7	TRBD2
TGTGCCGGGGGGGGGAGCTCCTACAATGAGCAGTTCTTC	CAGGGSSYNEQFF	TRBV7-9	-	TRBJ2-1	TRBD2
TGTGCCACCAGCAGAGATGGCGGCCGGGTGGATGAAAAACTGTTTTTT	CATSRDGGRVDEKLFF	TRBV15	-	TRBJ1-4	-
TGTGCCAGCAGCTTAGATCCCCTTACCTACGAGCAGTACTTC	CASSLDPLTYEQYF	TRBV7-2	-	TRBJ2-7	-
TGTGCCAGCAGGCTAAACAGGGATTCCTACAATGAGCAGTTCTTC	CASRLNRDSYNEQFF	TRBV28	-	TRBJ2-1	-
TGTGCCAGCTCACCTCAGAACACTGAAGCTTTCTTT	CASSPQNTEAFF	TRBV18	few	TRBJ1-1	-
TGCGCCAGCAGCTTGGGGGGGGGCCCTTATGGCTACACCTTC	CASSLGGGPYGYTF	TRBV5-1	-	TRBJ1-2	-
TGCGCCAGCAGCTTGGCCAGCGGGGAATACAATGAGCAGTTCTTC	CASSLASGEYNEQFF	TRBV5-1	-	TRBJ2-1	TRBD2
TGTGCCAGCAGCGTGCTCCCGGACAGGGGTGGGAATGAGCAGTTCTTC	CASSVLPDRGGNEQFF	TRBV9	-	TRBJ2-1	TRBD1
TGTGCCAGCAGCCCGACAGGGTCGATTTTCGCTGAAGCTTTCTTT	CASSPTGSIFAEAFF	TRBV5-8	-	TRBJ1-1	TRBD1
TGTGCCAGCAGTTATGGCGCGGCTGAAGCTTTCTTT	CASSYGAAEAFF	TRBV6-6	-	TRBJ1-1	-
TGCAGCGTTGAAGATGGGCTAGCGGGAGAAGCCGGGGAGCTGTTTTTT	CSVEDGLAGEAGELFF	TRBV29-1	-	TRBJ2-2	TRBD2
TGTGCCAGCAGCTTAGGTAGGGCAGGGGTTTCCACTAATGAAAAACTGTTTTTT	CASSLGRAGVSTNEKLFF	TRBV7-4	-	TRBJ1-4	-
TGCGCCAGCAGCTTGTCACGCGGCGGGGTAGCCAAAAACATTCAGTACTTC	CASSLSRGGVAKNIQYF	TRBV5-1	-	TRBJ2-4	-
TGTGCCAGCAGCCCCCCCGGACAGTCGGATTCTGGGGCCAACGTCCTGACTTTC	CASSPPGQSDSGANVLTF	TRBV2	-	TRBJ2-6	-
TGCGCCAGCAGCAACGGTCGGCTAGCCAGCACAGATACGCAGTATTTT	CASSNGRLASTDTQYF	TRBV4-3	-	TRBJ2-3	-
TGTGCCAGCAGCAAAGGGGGAGGGACTGAAGCTTTCTTT	CASSKGGGTEAFF	TRBV21-1	-	TRBJ1-1	-
TGTGCCAGCAGCTTTTGGGACATCTCCTACGAGCAGTACTTC	CASSFWDISYEQYF	TRBV7-2	-	TRBJ2-7	-
TGTGCCAGTAGTGTGGGGGACAGGGTTGTAACTGAAGCTTTCTTT	CASSVGDRVVTEAFF	TRBV19	few	TRBJ1-1	TRBD1
TGTGCCAGCAGTGTCCCGACAGGGGCTGTGAACACTGAAGCTTTCTTT	CASSVPTGAVNTEAFF	TRBV7-9	-	TRBJ1-1	TRBD1
TGTGCCAGCGGCGCTCCTGTGACTAGCCGCTTC	CASGAPVTSRF	TRBV28	-	TRBJ2-7	TRBD2
TGTGCCAGCAGTGAAGAGCTAGTGGAGTACTTC	CASSEELVEYF	TRBV2	-	TRBJ2-7	-
TGCGCCAGCAGGCCTACAGGGGATTGGGGGACCCAGTACTTC	CASRPTGDWGTQYF	TRBV5-1	-	TRBJ2-5	TRBD1
TGCGCCAGCAGCCCCCGCCAGCGGGAGGGACCGACCCAGTACTTC	CASSPRQREGPTQYF	TRBV4-1	-	TRBJ2-5	TRBD2